This T cell receptor beta chain stems from a study of cytomegalovirus exposure and HLA in healthy donors. Study-wide results and caveats: Per a prior analysis, the majority of TCR beta V segments were productive roughly 90% or roughly 30% of the time. By a later analysis, the bulk of CMV-associated TCR beta chains appeared HLA-restricted.

The study ran its PCR with 60 Vbeta and 13 Jbeta primers. TCRdb's copy holds only in-frame clones and misses some; the assay was immunoSEQ multiplex PCR. The top ten hold approximately 6.5% of the sample, which has about 140,000 clones, under 70% seen once. A remark on this clone: No antigen is known for it.

V dropped 5 bases and J dropped 7; count of bases not matched to a gene: 7. Germline values: CDR1 SGHTA, CDR2 FQGNSA. The CDR3 spans 16 residues. The J gene is TRBJ1-6, the V gene TRBV7-2; 11 nucleotides align to TRBD1. The TCR was taken from a woman in her fifties or sixties in good health and CMV-seronegative. The sample taken for sequencing was PBMCs. The CDR3 reads CASSAWTGGENSPLHF. CDR3 bases: TGTGCCAGCAGCGCCTGGACAGGGGGCGAGAATTCACCCCTCCACTTT.